One sample yielded the 29 T cell receptor beta chains listed below, sequenced in a study of cytomegalovirus exposure and HLA in healthy donors. The PCR employed 60 Vbeta primers together with 13 Jbeta primers. Produced via immunoSEQ multiplex PCR; TCRdb's table is partial and in-frame only. The table shows under 200,000 clones, with 75% to 80% occurring only once. The sequencing input was PBMCs. The receptors here all came from a man aged 45-65 years in good health and CMV-seropositive.

The rearrangement links TRBV19 to TRBJ2-7; 12 bases match TRBD1. The ends lost 3 bases at V and 5 bases at J; junction bases unmatched: 8. The CDR3 length is 16 residues. The germline V gene has CDR1 LNHDA and CDR2 SQIVND (reference sequence). The CDR3 DNA follows: TGTGCCAGTAGTATTGGGGGGACAGGGGGCAGGAACGAGCAGTACTTC. It codes for CASSIGGTGGRNEQYF.

V is TRBV30 and J is TRBJ1-2, with D perhaps matching TRBD1 (5 bases). CDR1 is GTSNPN, CDR2 SVGIG, per germline (reference sequence). The length of the CDR3 is 15 residues. Trimming cost V 5 bases and J 6 bases, with 22 bases left between them. The CDR3 region is CAWYTLGHSGDGYTF. CDR3 nucleotide sequence: TGTGCCTGGTATACTCTAGGACACTCTGGGGATGGCTACACCTTC.

The rearrangement joins TRBV5-1 to TRBJ2-1; 7 bases line up with TRBD2. V gave up 0 bases and J gave up 4 bases; unmatched junction bases: 4. CDR1 is SGHRS, CDR2 YFSETQ, per germline. The CDR3 runs 15 residues. CDR3 in DNA: TGCGCCAGCAGCTTGGACGGGGGGACGTACAATGAGCAGTTCTTC. It encodes CASSLDGGTYNEQFF.

The rearrangement links TRBV4-2 to TRBJ2-1; 12 bases are shared with TRBD2. This CDR3 comprises 16 residues. In germline, CDR1 is LGHNA, CDR2 YNFKEQ. V shed 2 bases and J 4 bases; nucleotides not matched to a gene: 3. The CDR3 DNA sequence: TGTGCCAGCAGCCAATCTAGCGGGGGGGCGTACAATGAGCAGTTCTTC. Encoded protein: CASSQSSGGAYNEQFF.

The chain carries TRBV7-2 and TRBJ2-7; 9 positions agree with TRBD1. The V gene's germline CDR1 is SGHTA and CDR2 FQGNSA. Unmatched junction bases numbered 8, after V lost 5 bases and J lost 3 bases. This CDR3 region has 15 residues. In DNA, the CDR3 is TGTGCCAGCAGCCCCCGGGACAGGGTAAACTACGAGCAGTACTTC. It encodes CASSPRDRVNYEQYF.

The rearrangement links TRBV28 to TRBJ2-7, with D maybe TRBD2 (7 bases). CDR1 and CDR2 from the germline V gene are MDHEN and SYDVKM. Trimming took 6 bases from V and 3 from J, leaving 15 bases between them. The CDR3 is 14 residues long. CDR3 coding DNA: TGTGCCAGCAGGGGGGGGCGGGTGAGCTACGAGCAGTACTTC. It encodes CASRGGRVSYEQYF.

The chain has TRBV15 and TRBJ1-4; a weak D match, TRBD1 (5 bases). The germline V gene has CDR1 LNHNV and CDR2 YYDKDF (reference sequence). V was shortened by 0 bases and J by 8 bases, with 10 bases between the two germline ends. This CDR3 is 14 amino acids long. CDR3 protein: CATSRDQGREKLFF. The CDR3 DNA sequence: TGTGCCACCAGCAGAGATCAGGGTCGGGAAAAACTGTTTTTT.

The chain combines TRBV9 with TRBJ1-3; D is perhaps TRBD1 (6 bases). V shed 2 bases and J shed 4 bases, with 13 bases lying between them. The CDR3 spans 15 residues. From germline, CDR1 is SGDLS and CDR2 YYNGEE. CDR3 sequence reads: CASSVYREAGNTIYF. The CDR3 DNA reads TGTGCCAGCAGCGTTTACAGGGAAGCAGGAAACACCATATATTTT.

The chain recombines TRBV21-1 with TRBJ2-7; the table calls TRBD1, which could not be checked here. TRBV21-1 is a pseudogene locus. This CDR3 contains 16 residues. The CDR3 DNA reads TGTGCCAGCAGCAGCACTCCGGGACAGGGGGCTTTCGAGCAGTACGTC. Translating it yields CASSSTPGQGAFEQYV.

V gene TRBV5-1 combines with J gene TRBJ1-4, with D perhaps matching TRBD1 (5 bases). The CDR3 spans 14 residues. V lost 5 bases, J lost 5 bases, and 13 bases lay in between. Germline V gene sequence: CDR1 SGHRS, CDR2 YFSETQ. The CDR3: CASRPAGLNEKLFF. The CDR3 region has the DNA TGCGCCAGCAGGCCGGCAGGGTTGAATGAAAAACTGTTTTTT.

About this clone itself: At the DNA level, this CDR3 is encoded by other sequences in the same sample as well. This chain links TRBV9 with TRBJ2-7; a weak D match, TRBD2 (6 bases). Germline V CDR1 and CDR2: SGDLS, YYNGEE. The CDR3 has 14 amino acids. V lost 2 bases, J lost 3 bases, and 12 bases lay in between. CDR3 bases: TGTGCCAGCAGCGTGGAGGGGACGGGCTACGAGCAGTACTTC. Its protein is CASSVEGTGYEQYF. Full variable domain (rest looked up from reference TRBV9 and TRBJ2-7): DSGVTQTPKHLITATGQRVTLRCSPRSGDLSVYWYQQSLDQGLQFLIQYYNGEERAKGNILERFSAQQFPDLHSELNLSSLELGDSALYFCASSVEGTGYEQYFGPGTRLTVT.

The chain combines TRBV11-2 with TRBJ2-7, with D unclear. Trimming shortened V by 1 base and J by 1 base, and 5 bases separated the two germline ends. The CDR3 totals 13 residues. Germline values: CDR1 SGHAT, CDR2 FQNNGV. CDR3 region: CASSLVGSYEQYF. The CDR3 coding sequence is TGTGCCAGCAGCTTAGTCGGGTCCTACGAGCAGTACTTC.

The J gene is TRBJ2-5, the V gene TRBV18; D is unresolved. Per germline, CDR1 KGHSH and CDR2 LQKENI. The germline V and J ends were trimmed by 0 bases and 9 bases, with 17 bases remaining between them. There are 15 residues in the CDR3. This chain's CDR3 is CASSPPGSLEWAQYF. The CDR3 DNA reads TGTGCCAGCTCACCACCCGGGTCTCTTGAGTGGGCCCAGTACTTC.

There are a few counts of this clone. This chain uses TRBV28 with TRBJ1-2; D might be TRBD1 (5 bases). The CDR3 sequence is 14 residues long. Trimming shortened V by 5 bases and J by 8 bases, and 18 bases separated the two germline ends. Germline lookup yields CDR1 MDHEN and CDR2 SYDVKM. The CDR3 nucleotides read TGTGCCAGCAGTGTGAACATTCGGCGGGACGGCTACACCTTC. As protein: CASSVNIRRDGYTF.

This chain uses TRBV10-3 with TRBJ1-2, with 7 bases lining up with TRBD1. This CDR3 is built from 14 residues. The V and J ends lost 6 bases and 5 bases, in that order; junction bases with no gene match: 9. The germline gives CDR1 ENHRY, CDR2 SYGVKD. In nucleotides, the CDR3 is TGTGCCATCAGAAGAACCGGGACAGAATATGGCTACACCTTC. Amino acids: CAIRRTGTEYGYTF.

This clone was seen just once. V usage is TRBV6-1 and J usage is TRBJ1-5; 7 bases agree with TRBD1. Per germline, CDR1 MNHNS and CDR2 SASEGT. The CDR3 length is 16 residues. Trimming cost V 3 bases and J 0 bases; bases outside gene matches: 5. For the CDR3, the DNA is TGTGCCAGCAGTGATGGGGCAGGGGGTAGCAATCAGCCCCAGCATTTT. The encoded protein is CASSDGAGGSNQPQHF.

The table lists this clone with a few counts. The V gene is TRBV9, the J gene TRBJ2-7; the D gene is possibly TRBD2 (6 bases). V gave up 7 bases and J gave up 3 bases, with 14 bases separating them. CDR1 and CDR2 from the germline V gene are SGDLS and YYNGEE. This CDR3 contains 13 residues. The CDR3 is CASSPNGGYEQYF. CDR3 nucleotides: TGTGCCAGCTCTCCCAACGGGGGCTACGAGCAGTACTTC.

V usage is TRBV7-9 and J usage is TRBJ1-1; weak D call: TRBD1 (6 bases). The CDR3 consists of 15 residues. From germline, CDR1 is SEHNR and CDR2 FQNEAQ (reference sequence). Between the trimmed V and J ends, which lost 6 bases and 7 bases, there was a span of 21 bases. The CDR3: CASRTGGLQFGEAFF. Here the CDR3 DNA reads TGTGCCAGCAGGACAGGAGGCCTACAGTTCGGTGAAGCTTTCTTT.

V and J are TRBV6-5 and TRBJ1-3; 8 nucleotides match TRBD1. Germline lookup yields CDR1 MNHEY and CDR2 SVGAGI. The CDR3 totals 15 residues. The V segment lost 5 bases and the J segment 3 bases; nucleotides outside the gene matches: 6. Here the CDR3 DNA reads TGTGCCAGCAGTAAAACAGGGGGTCTTGGAAACACCATATATTTT. Its protein product is CASSKTGGLGNTIYF.

The chain combines TRBV11-2 with TRBJ1-1; D gene unclear. Germline V gene sequence: CDR1 SGHAT, CDR2 FQNNGV. This CDR3 has 11 amino acids. Trimming removed 5 bases at V and 7 bases at J, with 8 bases between. For the CDR3, the DNA is TGTGCCAGCAGCATCGGGGATGAAGCTTTCTTT. It encodes CASSIGDEAFF.

This clone was recorded once. The chain links TRBV11-2 to TRBJ2-5, with a possible D match to TRBD1 (6 bases). CDR1 SGHAT and CDR2 FQNNGV come from the germline V gene. The CDR3 covers 14 residues. Trimming removed 2 bases from V and 5 bases from J, with 12 bases in between. CDR3 protein: CASSLTGSMETQYF. DNA for the CDR3: TGTGCCAGCAGCTTAACAGGGTCGATGGAGACCCAGTACTTC. The variable domain in full, completed from reference TRBV11-2 and TRBJ2-5, reads EAGVAQSPRYKIIEKRQSVAFWCNPISGHATLYWYQQILGQGPKLLIQFQNNGVVDDSQLPKDRFSAERLKGVDSTLKIQPAKLEDSAVYLCASSLTGSMETQYFGPGTRLLVL.

V usage is TRBV5-1 and J usage is TRBJ1-1; D is uncertain. Looked up from germline, CDR1 is SGHRS and CDR2 is YFSETQ. The CDR3 is 12 amino acids. V was pared by 1 base and J by 7 bases, with 8 bases between. The CDR3 here is CASSLLGGEAFF. The CDR3 bases are TGCGCCAGCAGCTTGTTAGGCGGTGAAGCTTTCTTT.

This chain joins TRBV5-6 and TRBJ1-4; 10 bases fit TRBD1. The CDR3 has 15 amino acids. J gave up 8 bases and V 1 base, and 5 bases lay outside the gene matches. Germline assignment: CDR1 SGHDT and CDR2 YYEEEE. CDR3 residues: CASSLRTGGGEKLFF. CDR3 DNA sequence: TGTGCCAGCAGCTTGAGGACAGGGGGAGGAGAAAAACTGTTTTTT.

The chain is built from TRBV5-4 and TRBJ1-2; TRBD1 aligns across 8 bases. Trimming removed 0 bases from V and 8 bases from J; junction bases left unmatched: 6. This CDR3 comprises 14 residues. CDR1 and CDR2 (germline): SGHNT, YYREEE (reference sequence). CDR3 in DNA: TGTGCCAGCAGCTTGGGGCAGGGGGCGTCAGGCTACACCTTC. It yields the protein CASSLGQGASGYTF.

This chain joins TRBV28 and TRBJ2-3; 10 positions agree with TRBD1. The V gene end was trimmed by 7 bases and the J gene end by 3 bases; junction bases not matched to a gene: 7. This CDR3 has 15 residues. Per the germline V gene, CDR1 is MDHEN and CDR2 is SYDVKM. CDR3 coding DNA: TGTGCCAGCAAGGGACAGGGGCGTCGAACAGATACGCAGTATTTT. Translation gives CASKGQGRRTDTQYF.

The chain has TRBV4-1 and TRBJ1-6; D unclear. V lost 1 base and J lost 1, with 5 bases in between. This CDR3 spans 15 amino acids. Germline V lookup: CDR1 MGHRA, CDR2 YSYEKL. This chain's CDR3 is CASSQGHSYNSPLHF. In DNA, the CDR3 is TGCGCCAGCAGCCAAGGGCATTCCTATAATTCACCCCTCCACTTT.

This clone is a singleton in its sample. The rearrangement joins TRBV11-2 to TRBJ1-1; D is uncertain. The V gene lost 1 base and the J gene lost 0 bases, with 9 bases spanning the gap. The germline V gene has CDR1 SGHAT and CDR2 FQNNGV. The length of the CDR3 is 15 residues. Written as DNA, the CDR3 is TGTGCCAGCAGCTTAGGATTTGCGGTGAACACTGAAGCTTTCTTT. As protein: CASSLGFAVNTEAFF.

This clone was counted only a few times. V usage is TRBV4-2 and J usage is TRBJ2-5, with TRBD2 identical over 10 bases. V shed 4 bases, J shed 5 bases, and the junction held 13 bases outside the gene matches. CDR1 is LGHNA and CDR2 is YNFKEQ in the germline V gene. CDR3 length equals 17 residues. The CDR3 region is CASSRLPASGGGETQYF. The CDR3 bases are TGTGCCAGCAGCCGGCTCCCGGCTAGCGGGGGCGGGGAGACCCAGTACTTC.

V gene TRBV19 combines with J gene TRBJ2-2; 7 bases align to TRBD1. The CDR3 length is 19 residues. CDR1 is LNHDA and CDR2 is SQIVND in the germline V gene (reference sequence). Trimming at V came to 6 bases and at J to 5 bases, leaving 21 bases not matched to a gene. In DNA, the CDR3 is TGTGCCAGTAGCGACCCACTCTCTCTAGACAGGGTGTGGACCGGGGAGCTGTTTTTT. The encoded protein is CASSDPLSLDRVWTGELFF.